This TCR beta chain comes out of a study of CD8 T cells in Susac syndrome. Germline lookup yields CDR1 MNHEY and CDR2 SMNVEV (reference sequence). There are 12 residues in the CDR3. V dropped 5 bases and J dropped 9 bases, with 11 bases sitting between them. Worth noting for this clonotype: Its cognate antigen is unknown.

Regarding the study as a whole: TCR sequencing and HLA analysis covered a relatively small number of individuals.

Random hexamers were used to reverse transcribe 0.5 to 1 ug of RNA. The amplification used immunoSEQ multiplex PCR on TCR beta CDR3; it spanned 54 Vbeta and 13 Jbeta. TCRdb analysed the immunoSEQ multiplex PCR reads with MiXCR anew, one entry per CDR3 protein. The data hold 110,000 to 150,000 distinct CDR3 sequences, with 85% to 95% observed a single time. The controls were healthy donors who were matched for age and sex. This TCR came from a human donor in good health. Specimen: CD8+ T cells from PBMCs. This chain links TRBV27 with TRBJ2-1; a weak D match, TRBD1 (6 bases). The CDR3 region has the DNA TGTGCCAGCAGTGCCGGACAGCCTGAGCAGTTCTTC. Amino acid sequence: CASSAGQPEQFF.